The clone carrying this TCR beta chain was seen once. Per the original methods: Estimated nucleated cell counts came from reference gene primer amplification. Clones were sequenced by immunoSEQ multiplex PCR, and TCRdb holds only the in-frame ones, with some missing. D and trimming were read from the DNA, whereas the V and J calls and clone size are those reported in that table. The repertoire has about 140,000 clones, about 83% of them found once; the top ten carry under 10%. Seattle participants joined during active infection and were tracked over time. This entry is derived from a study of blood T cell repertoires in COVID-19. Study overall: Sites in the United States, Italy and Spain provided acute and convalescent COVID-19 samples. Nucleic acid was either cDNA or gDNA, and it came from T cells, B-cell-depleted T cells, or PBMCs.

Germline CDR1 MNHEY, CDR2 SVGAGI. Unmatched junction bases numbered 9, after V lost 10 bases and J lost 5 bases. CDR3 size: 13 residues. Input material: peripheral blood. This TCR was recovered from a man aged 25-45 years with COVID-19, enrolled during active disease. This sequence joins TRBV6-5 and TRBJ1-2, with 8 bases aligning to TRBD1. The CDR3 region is CATSRQGKYGYTF. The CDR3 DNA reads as TGTGCCACCTCCCGACAGGGGAAATATGGCTACACCTTC.